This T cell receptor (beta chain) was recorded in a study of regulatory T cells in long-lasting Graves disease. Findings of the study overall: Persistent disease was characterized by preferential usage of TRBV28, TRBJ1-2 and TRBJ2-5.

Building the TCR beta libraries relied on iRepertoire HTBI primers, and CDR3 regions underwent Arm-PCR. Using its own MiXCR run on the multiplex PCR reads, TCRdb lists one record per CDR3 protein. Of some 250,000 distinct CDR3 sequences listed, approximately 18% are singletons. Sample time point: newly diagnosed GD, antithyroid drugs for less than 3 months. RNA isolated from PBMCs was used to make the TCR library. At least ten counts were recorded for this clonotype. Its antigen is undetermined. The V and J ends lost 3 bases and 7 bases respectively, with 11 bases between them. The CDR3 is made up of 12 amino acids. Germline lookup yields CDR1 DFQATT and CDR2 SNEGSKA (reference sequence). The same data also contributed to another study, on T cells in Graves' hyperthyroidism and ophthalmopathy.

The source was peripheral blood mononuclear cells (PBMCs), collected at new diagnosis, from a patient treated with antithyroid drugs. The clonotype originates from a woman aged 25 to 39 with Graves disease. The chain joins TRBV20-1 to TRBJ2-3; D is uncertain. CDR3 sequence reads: CSARSHPNTQYF. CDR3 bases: TGCAGTGCTAGGTCACATCCAAATACGCAGTATTTT.